The following is a T cell receptor beta chain sequence with its context. The antigen remains undetermined. With a J-beta primer mix and a sample-barcoded 5' primer, a second PCR ran 7 to 11 cycles. TCRdb used MiXCR to reprocess the 5' RACE reads, holding one entry per CDR3 protein. This table has 1.5 million to 1.8 million distinct CDR3 sequences, 35% to 45% appearing once. This record comes from a study of blood T cells in healthy people across ages. The trim removed 1 base at V and 13 bases at J, leaving 10 bases unmatched. There are 14 residues in the CDR3. CDR1 and CDR2 (germline): DFQATT, SNEGSKA (reference sequence). Study conclusions and caveats: Long-lived donors exceeded aged donors in naive CD4+ cells and diversity.

The V call is TRBV20-1, the J call TRBJ2-1; TRBD2 agrees at 10 bases. Input material: blood. This clonotype was obtained from a woman aged 18-30 years in good health. The CDR3 loop is CSARAAGGDETQFF. The CDR3 nucleotides are TGCAGTGCTAGAGCAGCGGGAGGGGATGAGACCCAGTTCTTC.